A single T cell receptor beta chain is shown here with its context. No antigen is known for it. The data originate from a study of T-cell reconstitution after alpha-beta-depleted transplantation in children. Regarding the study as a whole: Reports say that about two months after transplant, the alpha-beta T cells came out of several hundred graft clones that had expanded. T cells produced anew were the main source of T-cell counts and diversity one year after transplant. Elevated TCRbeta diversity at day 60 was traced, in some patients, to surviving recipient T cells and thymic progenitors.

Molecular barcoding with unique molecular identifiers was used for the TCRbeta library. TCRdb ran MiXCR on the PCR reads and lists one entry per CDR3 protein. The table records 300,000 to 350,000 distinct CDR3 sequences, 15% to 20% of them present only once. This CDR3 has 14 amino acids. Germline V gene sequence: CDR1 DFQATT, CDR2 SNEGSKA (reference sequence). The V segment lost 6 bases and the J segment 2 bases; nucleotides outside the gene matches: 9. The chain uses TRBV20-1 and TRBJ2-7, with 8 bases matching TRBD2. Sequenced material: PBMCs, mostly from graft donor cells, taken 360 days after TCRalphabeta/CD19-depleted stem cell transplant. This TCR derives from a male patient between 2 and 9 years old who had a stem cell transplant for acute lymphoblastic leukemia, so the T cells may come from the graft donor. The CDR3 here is CSAIPGLVAYEQYF. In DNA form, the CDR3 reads TGCAGTGCAATACCGGGACTAGTCGCCTACGAGCAGTACTTC.